This is a list of T cell receptor beta chains from one sample in a study of T-cell memory formation after mild COVID-19. TCRdb reprocessed the 5' RACE reads via MiXCR and lists one record per CDR3 protein. The sample records hundreds of thousands of distinct CDR3 sequences, roughly 20% being singletons. Source material: PBMCs or a T cell subset sorted from them (not recorded which). The receptors were sampled from an adult woman who had mild COVID-19 (a few samples of this study predate the infection). Cell type and time point are not known. Both conserved end residues are trimmed from each CDR3. D genes are given only for firm matches.

v_call d_call cdr3_aa
TRBV30 NA AWSVHRAVYEQY
TRBV20-1 TRBD2 SARRGGLTEEQY
TRBV18 TRBD1 ASSPGYGQGDYEQY
TRBV6-6 NA ASSYSEHTQNTEAF
TRBV3-1 NA ASRQAGESPLH
TRBV11-1 NA ASSWGGAVSGANVLT
TRBV5-4 NA ASEEAGLPNEQF
TRBV12-3/TRBV12-4 TRBD1 ASIFRDRDTEAF
TRBV24-1 TRBD2 ATSEHLGTSGSTDTQY
TRBV7-6 TRBD1 ASSLPRQGYEQF
TRBV19 NA ASSIFRFAGPANTGELF
TRBV5-5 NA ASSWRVPSYEQY
TRBV3-1 NA ASSEAGSAEQF
TRBV7-6 NA ASSQEIARVTGELF
TRBV4-1 NA ASRARPLQETQY
TRBV12-3/TRBV12-4 NA ASSLSPVPEQF
TRBV2 NA ASSGALNTEAF
TRBV2 TRBD1 ASGQGIGVSEAF
TRBV29-1 TRBD1 SVEIQRDRVQETQY
TRBV5-1 NA ASRPDYWDEQF
TRBV24-1 NA ATSEGSKTGFSRAF
TRBV6-6 NA ASSYSQGSTGELF
TRBV3-1 NA ASSQFGNTEAF
TRBV5-5 NA ASSLLWGGNQPQH
TRBV27 TRBD1 ASRQGRVVNEQF
TRBV11-2 TRBD2 ASSSSGVRSYEQY
TRBV12-3/TRBV12-4 NA ASSPSPGLGGSYGYT
TRBV4-1 NA ASSQGGERAYEQY
TRBV7-9 TRBD2 ASSLGLAGARADTQY
TRBV20-1 NA SARDSLAIDEQY
TRBV20-1 NA SALSSGSTDTQY
TRBV27 TRBD1 ASTSGTGGTEAF
TRBV5-6 NA ASGTGIYEQY
TRBV6-5 NA ASSARYTSVSFH
TRBV6-5 NA ASSTRTNYNEQF
TRBV5-1 NA ASSLSMTSNEQF
TRBV27 NA ASSDTSRVEAF
TRBV12-3/TRBV12-4 TRBD1 ASSPGQEIYGYT